This TCR beta chain was found in a study of T cells in Graves' hyperthyroidism and ophthalmopathy. Germline lookup yields CDR1 SGHTA and CDR2 FQGNSA. Trimming left V 5 bases short and J 7 bases short, with 16 bases between. CDR3 length equals 14 residues. It was RNA transcripts that yielded the amplified TCR beta CDR3 regions. Primed by the HTBI set, a first-round RT-PCR was run on the TCR CDR3. TCRdb reanalysed the multiplex PCR reads using MiXCR and keeps one entry per CDR3 protein. The sample consists of almost 600,000 distinct CDR3 sequences, 14% of them appearing once. This clonotype was recorded at least ten times.

V is TRBV7-2 and J is TRBJ2-3; D may be TRBD1 (7 bases). The sample taken for sequencing was blood. The source is a young woman with Graves' hyperthyroidism that later progressed to Graves' ophthalmopathy. For the CDR3, the DNA is TGTGCCAGCAGCCCACGGACAGGAGGGAATACGCAGTATTTT. Protein sequence: CASSPRTGGNTQYF. Full variable domain (rest looked up from reference TRBV7-2 and TRBJ2-3): GAGVSQSPSNKVTEKGKDVELRCDPISGHTALYWYRQSLGQGLEFLIYFQGNSAPDKSGLPSDRFSAERTGGSVSTLTIQRTQQEDSAVYLCASSPRTGGNTQYFGPGTRLTVL.